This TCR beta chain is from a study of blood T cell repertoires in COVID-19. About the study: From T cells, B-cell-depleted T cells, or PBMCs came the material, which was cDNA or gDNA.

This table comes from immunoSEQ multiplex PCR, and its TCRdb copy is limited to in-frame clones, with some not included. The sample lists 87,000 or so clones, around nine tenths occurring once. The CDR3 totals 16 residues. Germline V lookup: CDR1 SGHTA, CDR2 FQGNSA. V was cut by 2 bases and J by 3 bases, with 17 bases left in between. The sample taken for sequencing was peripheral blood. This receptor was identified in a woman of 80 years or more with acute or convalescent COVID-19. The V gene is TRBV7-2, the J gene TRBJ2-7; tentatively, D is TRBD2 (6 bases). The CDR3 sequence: CASSLLGGRQGYEQYF. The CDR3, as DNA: TGTGCCAGCAGCTTATTGGGGGGAAGGCAGGGCTACGAGCAGTACTTC. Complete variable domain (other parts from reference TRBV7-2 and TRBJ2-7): GAGVSQSPSNKVTEKGKDVELRCDPISGHTALYWYRQSLGQGLEFLIYFQGNSAPDKSGLPSDRFSAERTGGSVSTLTIQRTQQEDSAVYLCASSLLGGRQGYEQYFGPGTRLTVT.